Included here is one TCR beta chain sequence, with context. The CDR3 is made up of 14 amino acids. With V trimmed by 4 bases and J by 2 bases, 3 bases remained unmatched. CDR1 is SGHVS, CDR2 FQNEAQ, per germline. This entry belongs to a study of blood T cell repertoires in COVID-19. Study in general: Donors in the United States, Italy and Spain gave samples during acute or convalescent COVID-19. T cells, B-cell-depleted T cells, or PBMCs supplied cDNA or gDNA.

Source study methods: Estimates of nucleated cell counts were drawn from the amplification of reference gene primers. The method was immunoSEQ multiplex PCR; TCRdb's version includes in-frame clones alone and lacks a portion of them. D and trimming were read from the DNA, whereas the V and J calls and clone size are those reported in that table. The repertoire consists of 97,000 or so clones, with about 80% occurring once and the leading ten covering 15% to 20%. This TCR was recovered from an elderly man with acute or convalescent COVID-19. The sample taken for sequencing was peripheral blood. The chain combines TRBV7-8 with TRBJ2-3, with 7 bases that match TRBD2. CDR3: CASSSGTTTDTQYF. The CDR3 bases are TGTGCCAGCAGCTCTGGGACTACCACAGATACGCAGTATTTT.